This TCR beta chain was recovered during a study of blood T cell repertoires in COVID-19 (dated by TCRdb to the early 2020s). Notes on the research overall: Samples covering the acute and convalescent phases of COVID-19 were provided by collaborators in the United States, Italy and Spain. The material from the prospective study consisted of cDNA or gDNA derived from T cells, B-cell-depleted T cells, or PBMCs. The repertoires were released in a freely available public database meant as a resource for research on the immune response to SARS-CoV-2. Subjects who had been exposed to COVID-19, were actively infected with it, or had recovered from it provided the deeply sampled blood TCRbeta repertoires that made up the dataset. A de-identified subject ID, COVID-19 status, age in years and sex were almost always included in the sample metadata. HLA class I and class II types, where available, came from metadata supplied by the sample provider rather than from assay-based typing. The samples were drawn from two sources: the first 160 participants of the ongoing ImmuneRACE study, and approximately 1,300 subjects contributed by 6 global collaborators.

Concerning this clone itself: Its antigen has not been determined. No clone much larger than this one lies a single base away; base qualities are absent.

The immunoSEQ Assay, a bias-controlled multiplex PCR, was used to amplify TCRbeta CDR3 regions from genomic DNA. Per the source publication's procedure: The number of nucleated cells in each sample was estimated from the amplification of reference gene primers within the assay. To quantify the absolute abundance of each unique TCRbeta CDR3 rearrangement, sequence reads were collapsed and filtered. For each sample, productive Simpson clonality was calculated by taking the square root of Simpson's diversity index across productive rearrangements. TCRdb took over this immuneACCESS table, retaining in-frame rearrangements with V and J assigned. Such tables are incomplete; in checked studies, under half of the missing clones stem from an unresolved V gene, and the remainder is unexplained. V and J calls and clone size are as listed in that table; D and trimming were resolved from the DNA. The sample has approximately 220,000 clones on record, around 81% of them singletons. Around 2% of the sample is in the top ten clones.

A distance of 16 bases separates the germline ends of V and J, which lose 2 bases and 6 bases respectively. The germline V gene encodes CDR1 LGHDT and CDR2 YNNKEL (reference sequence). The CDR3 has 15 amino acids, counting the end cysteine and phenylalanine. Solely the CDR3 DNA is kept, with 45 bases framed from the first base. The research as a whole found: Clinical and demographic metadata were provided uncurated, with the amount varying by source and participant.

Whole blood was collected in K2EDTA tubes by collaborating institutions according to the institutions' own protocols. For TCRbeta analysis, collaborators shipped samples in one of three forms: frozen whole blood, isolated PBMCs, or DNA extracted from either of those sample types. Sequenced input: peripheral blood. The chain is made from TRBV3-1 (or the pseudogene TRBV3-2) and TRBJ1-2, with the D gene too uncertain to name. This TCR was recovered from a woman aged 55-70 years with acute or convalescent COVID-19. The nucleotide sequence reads TGTGCCAGCAGCCAAACCAACCGGCTAGTTAATGGCTACACCTTC. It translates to CASSQTNRLVNGYTF.